Presented here are 18 T cell receptor beta chains from one specimen sequenced in a study of blood T cell repertoires in COVID-19. TCRdb keeps only in-frame clones here, not all; method: immunoSEQ multiplex PCR. The sample consists of about 12,000 clones, approximately 85% of them appearing once. Sequences were obtained from peripheral blood. The receptor source for this set is a woman in her sixties with acute or convalescent COVID-19.

The chain's CDR3 is CATSRDQGRGSSYNEQFF. Written as DNA, the CDR3 is TGTGCCACCAGCAGAGATCAAGGGCGGGGGTCATCCTACAATGAGCAGTTCTTC. The chain couples TRBV15 to TRBJ2-1; 7 nucleotides align to TRBD2. The CDR3 covers 18 residues. Looked up from germline, CDR1 is LNHNV and CDR2 is YYDKDF (reference sequence). After removal of 0 bases from V and 1 base from J, the junction contained 9 bases not matched to a gene. Variable domain in full (rest from reference TRBV15 and TRBJ2-1): DAMVIQNPRYQVTQFGKPVTLSCSQTLNHNVMYWYQQKSSQAPKLLFHYYDKDFNNEADTPDNFQSRRPNTSFCFLDIRSPGLGDTAMYLCATSRDQGRGSSYNEQFFGPGTRLTVL.

This clone has more than one count but fewer than ten. The gene calls are TRBV10-3 and TRBJ2-1, with 10 bases fitting TRBD2. Germline V gene data show CDR1 as ENHRY and CDR2 as SYGVKD. Trimming cost V 5 bases and J 7 bases; bases outside gene matches: 11. The CDR3 runs 16 residues. The CDR3: CAISPLAGGSRNEQFF. The CDR3 DNA sequence: TGTGCCATCAGTCCCTTAGCGGGGGGCAGCAGGAATGAGCAGTTCTTC.

This clone was found once. The chain recombines TRBV7-9 with TRBJ2-7; possible D gene TRBD1, 6 bases. Germline V gene data show CDR1 as SEHNR and CDR2 as FQNEAQ (reference sequence). The CDR3 spans 14 residues. V was shortened by 4 bases and J by 5 bases, with 15 bases between the two germline ends. CDR3 residues: CASSSQGKFHEQYF. The CDR3 region has the DNA TGTGCCAGCAGCTCGCAGGGGAAATTCCACGAGCAGTACTTC.

The V call is TRBV5-5, the J call TRBJ2-2; tentative D call: TRBD2 (7 bases). V lost 7 bases, J lost 2 bases, and 15 bases lay in between. Looked up from germline, CDR1 is SGHKS and CDR2 is YYEKEE (reference sequence). CDR3 size: 15 residues. The CDR3 here is CASYQGTINTGELFF. For the CDR3, the DNA is TGTGCCAGCTATCAGGGGACTATCAACACCGGGGAGCTGTTTTTT.

The chain employs TRBV7-9 and TRBJ2-7; TRBD1 matches at 10 bases. Germline CDR1 and CDR2: SEHNR and FQNEAQ (reference sequence). The V segment lost 5 bases and the J segment 4 bases; nucleotides outside the gene matches: 11. This CDR3 spans 16 amino acids. The CDR3 spells CASSNPGQGFSYEQYF. CDR3 in DNA: TGTGCCAGCAGCAACCCGGGACAGGGGTTTTCGTACGAGCAGTACTTC. The entire variable domain, with the rest obtained from reference TRBV7-9 and TRBJ2-7, is as follows: DTGVSQNPRHKITKRGQNVTFRCDPISEHNRLYWYRQTLGQGPEFLTYFQNEAQLEKSRLLSDRFSAERPKGSFSTLEIQRTEQGDSAMYLCASSNPGQGFSYEQYFGPGTRLTVT.

This clone was detected only a few times. This chain links TRBV3-1 (or the pseudogene TRBV3-2) with TRBJ2-7; 7 nucleotides match TRBD2. Looked up from germline, CDR1 is LGHDT and CDR2 is YNNKEL (reference sequence). V was pared by 1 base and J by 7 bases, with 7 bases of the junction left unmatched. This CDR3 contains 14 residues. The chain's CDR3 is CASSQALARGEQYF. DNA of the CDR3: TGTGCCAGCAGCCAAGCTCTAGCGCGGGGGGAGCAGTACTTC.

The CDR3 coding sequence is TGTGGGATTGGACAGACCTCTGGAAACACCATATATTTT. This translates into CGIGQTSGNTIYF. The V call is TRBV15, the J call TRBJ1-3; D perhaps matches TRBD1 (6 bases). Germline V lookup: CDR1 LNHNV, CDR2 YYDKDF (reference sequence). This CDR3 region has 13 residues.

CDR3 sequence (DNA): TGTGCCAGCAGCTTGGGGTGGACAGGGTTGAGTGAAAAACTGTTTTTT. Protein product: CASSLGWTGLSEKLFF. This sequence joins TRBV5-6 and TRBJ1-4; 8 nucleotides match TRBD1. The ends lost 0 bases at V and 7 bases at J; junction bases unmatched: 8. Germline V gene data show CDR1 as SGHDT and CDR2 as YYEEEE. The CDR3 length is 16 residues.

The V and J genes are TRBV4-1 and TRBJ2-7; 9 nucleotides match TRBD1. This CDR3 spans 17 amino acids. V lost 0 bases to trimming and J lost 1 base; unmatched junction nucleotides: 7. Germline V gives CDR1 MGHRA, CDR2 YSYEKL. CDR3 sequence (DNA): TGCGCCAGCAGCCAAGATCGAAGGGGACAGGGATCCTACGAGCAGTACTTC. It encodes CASSQDRRGQGSYEQYF.

The chain joins TRBV13 to TRBJ1-4; 7 nucleotides agree with TRBD1. The CDR3 has 16 amino acids. V dropped 5 bases and J dropped 6; count of bases not matched to a gene: 12. Germline CDR1 PRHDT, CDR2 FYEKMQ (reference sequence). As DNA, the CDR3 is TGTGCCAGCAGCCACTACCCGACAGGGAAGGATGAAAAACTGTTTTTT. It specifies CASSHYPTGKDEKLFF.

The rearrangement links TRBV6-5 to TRBJ2-7, with D maybe TRBD1 (6 bases). Germline assignment: CDR1 MNHEY and CDR2 SVGAGI. The CDR3 loop spans 14 amino acids. V was shortened by 6 bases and J by 5 bases, with 17 bases between the two germline ends. The CDR3 DNA follows: TGTGCCAGCAGCGTATACAGGGTTTACAACGAGCAGTACTTC. This translates into CASSVYRVYNEQYF.

The rearrangement joins TRBV5-1 to TRBJ2-3; D possibly corresponds to TRBD2 (6 bases). This CDR3 spans 17 amino acids. CDR1 is SGHRS, CDR2 YFSETQ, per germline. The V gene lost 4 bases and the J gene lost 2 bases, with 20 bases spanning the gap. The chain's CDR3 is CASSGGLGSGLTDTQYF. The CDR3 nucleotides are TGCGCCAGCAGCGGGGGACTGGGTAGCGGCCTCACAGATACGCAGTATTTT.

The chain uses TRBV5-8 and TRBJ1-3; D is uncertain. The germline V gene has CDR1 SGHTS and CDR2 YDEGEE. V was clipped by 0 bases and J by 0 bases, with 10 bases between them. This CDR3 spans 16 amino acids. The CDR3 sequence: CASSLELSLSGNTIYF. CDR3 nucleotides: TGTGCCAGCAGCTTGGAACTTAGCCTCTCTGGAAACACCATATATTTT.

V is TRBV29-1 and J is TRBJ1-1; 9 bases fit TRBD1. With V trimmed by 4 bases and J by 6 bases, 3 bases remained unmatched. Germline CDR1 is SQVTM and CDR2 is ANQGSEA. The CDR3 totals 12 residues. This chain's CDR3 is CSVGTGVSEAFF. The CDR3 DNA is TGCAGCGTTGGGACAGGGGTCTCTGAAGCTTTCTTT.

The chain uses TRBV10-3 and TRBJ2-2; 11 nucleotides agree with TRBD2. This CDR3 region has 14 residues. Germline CDR1 and CDR2: ENHRY and SYGVKD. V lost 10 bases to trimming and J lost 1 base; unmatched junction nucleotides: 2. CDR3 nucleotide sequence: TGTGCCACCGGGACTAGCGGGAACACCGGGGAGCTGTTTTTT. Translated: CATGTSGNTGELFF.

V is TRBV7-9 and J is TRBJ2-7, with D unresolved. Trimming removed 6 bases from V and 5 bases from J, with 14 bases in between. The CDR3 runs 13 residues. Germline values: CDR1 SEHNR, CDR2 FQNEAQ (reference sequence). The CDR3 region is CASREDGSHEQYF. The CDR3, as DNA: TGTGCCAGCAGAGAAGACGGGTCCCACGAGCAGTACTTC.

This rearrangement joins TRBV28 to TRBJ1-1; D gene unclear. V was clipped by 2 bases and J by 1 base, with 5 bases between them. The CDR3 is 13 amino acids. The germline V gene encodes CDR1 MDHEN and CDR2 SYDVKM. CDR3 residues: CASSLGRNTEAFF. The CDR3 DNA sequence: TGTGCCAGCAGTTTAGGCAGGAACACTGAAGCTTTCTTT. The full variable domain, completed using reference TRBV28 and TRBJ1-1, is DVKVTQSSRYLVKRTGEKVFLECVQDMDHENMFWYRQDPGLGLRLIYFSYDVKMKEKGDIPEGYSVSREKKERFSLILESASTNQTSMYLCASSLGRNTEAFFGQGTRLTVV.

The genes are TRBV5-5 and TRBJ2-5, with a tentative D call TRBD2 (5 bases). This CDR3 region has 15 residues. Trimming left V 4 bases short and J 5 bases short, with 18 bases between. Germline V gene data show CDR1 as SGHKS and CDR2 as YYEKEE (reference sequence). DNA for the CDR3: TGTGCCAGCAGCAATCCGGCACACACGGGGGAGACCCAGTACTTC. Its translation is CASSNPAHTGETQYF.